The rows below give T cell receptor beta chains drawn from one sample of a study of cytomegalovirus exposure and HLA in healthy donors. Produced via immunoSEQ multiplex PCR; TCRdb's table is partial and in-frame only. The table lists around 120,000 clones, 65% to 80% of them singletons. Specimen: PBMCs. Receptors were obtained from a man aged 60-69 years in good health and CMV-seropositive. Both conserved end residues are part of each CDR3. A D gene is named only where the DNA matches it firmly. Some rows have no size entry. The others give once, few or many, or a class for an expanded clone.

size | J | V | D | CDR3 | DNA
few | TRBJ2-7 | TRBV10-3 | TRBD1 | CATRGTGVYEQYF | TGTGCCACCCGAGGGACAGGGGTCTACGAGCAGTACTTC
. | TRBJ2-3 | TRBV5-1 | . | CASSLGGGTDTQYF | TGCGCCAGCAGCTTGGGGGGGGGCACAGATACGCAGTATTTT
. | TRBJ2-7 | TRBV5-1 | TRBD1 | CASSFTGESLYF | TGCGCCAGCAGCTTTACAGGGGAAAGTCTGTACTTC
. | TRBJ1-1 | TRBV2 | . | CASSEETEVLAFF | TGTGCCAGCAGTGAAGAGACAGAAGTGCTAGCTTTCTTT
. | TRBJ2-7 | TRBV30 | TRBD2 | CAWPPLATTYEQYF | TGTGCCTGGCCCCCACTAGCGACAACCTACGAGCAGTACTTC
. | TRBJ2-3 | TRBV5-1 | . | CASSLQGDGTDTQYF | TGCGCCAGCAGCTTGCAAGGGGATGGGACAGATACGCAGTATTTT
few | TRBJ2-7 | TRBV5-6 | . | CASSPTGPGHEQYF | TGTGCCAGCAGCCCTACAGGGCCGGGGCACGAGCAGTACTTC
. | TRBJ2-5 | TRBV5-5 | . | CASSFVLVQETQYF | TGTGCCAGCAGCTTCGTATTAGTTCAAGAGACCCAGTACTTC
. | TRBJ2-5 | TRBV19 | . | CASSIALAETQYF | TGTGCCAGTAGTATCGCCCTAGCCGAGACCCAGTACTTC
few | TRBJ2-1 | TRBV5-3 | TRBD2 | CARSPYLTSGRYNEQFF | TGTGCCAGAAGCCCCTACTTGACTAGCGGGAGATACAATGAGCAGTTCTTC
. | TRBJ2-3 | TRBV7-3 | TRBD2 | CASSSGLAGGSDTQYF | TGTGCCAGCAGTTCGGGACTAGCGGGAGGGTCAGATACGCAGTATTTT
few | TRBJ1-1 | TRBV7-9 | TRBD1 | CASSLVRTGGLVTEAFF | TGTGCCAGCAGCTTGGTCCGGACAGGGGGACTGGTCACTGAAGCTTTCTTT
. | TRBJ1-2 | TRBV6-5 | . | CASSYSYRAGYGYTF | TGTGCCAGCAGTTACTCGTACAGGGCGGGCTATGGCTACACCTTC
. | TRBJ1-3 | TRBV5-1 | TRBD1 | CASSAGQASGNTIYF | TGCGCCAGCAGCGCCGGACAGGCTTCTGGAAACACCATATATTTT
. | TRBJ2-1 | TRBV12-5 | . | CASGLPLGRGDSYNEQFF | TGTGCTAGTGGCCTGCCCCTTGGGCGGGGAGACTCCTACAATGAGCAGTTCTTC
medium-sized | TRBJ2-1 | TRBV4-2 | TRBD2 | CASSHEGTSASYEQFF | TGTGCCAGCAGCCATGAAGGGACTAGCGCTTCGTATGAGCAGTTCTTC
few | TRBJ1-4 | TRBV28 | TRBD1 | CASSAGQGGNEKLFF | TGTGCCAGCAGTGCCGGACAGGGGGGTAATGAAAAACTGTTTTTT
. | TRBJ1-2 | TRBV6-1 | TRBD1 | CASSEFLSGGYGYTF | TGTGCCAGCAGTGAATTCTTATCAGGGGGCTATGGCTACACCTTC
. | TRBJ2-7 | TRBV5-8 | . | CASRSDSYEQYF | TGTGCCAGCAGGTCGGACAGTTACGAGCAGTACTTC
. | TRBJ2-3 | TRBV9 | . | CASSVGRGTDTQYF | TGTGCCAGCAGCGTAGGACGGGGCACAGATACGCAGTATTTT
. | TRBJ2-1 | TRBV28 | TRBD1 | CARAGTGRNEQFF | TGTGCCCGCGCCGGGACAGGGCGCAATGAGCAGTTCTTC
. | TRBJ2-3 | TRBV4-1 | . | CASSQEGRDKDTQYF | TGCGCCAGCAGCCAAGAAGGGCGGGATAAAGATACGCAGTATTTT
. | TRBJ1-4 | TRBV2 | . | CASSGDRDNSATNEKLFF | TGTGCCAGCAGTGGAGACCGAGATAATAGCGCAACTAATGAAAAACTGTTTTTT
. | TRBJ2-1 | TRBV5-8 | TRBD2 | CASSVLAGGPAEQFF | TGTGCCAGCAGCGTACTAGCGGGAGGGCCGGCTGAGCAGTTCTTC
. | TRBJ1-6 | TRBV7-6 | . | CASSSRTDNSPLHF | TGTGCCAGCAGCTCCAGGACAGATAATTCACCCCTCCACTTT
. | TRBJ2-6 | TRBV7-9 | . | CASSLVRAGANGLTF | TGTGCCAGCAGCTTAGTCAGGGCTGGGGCCAACGGCCTGACTTTC
few | TRBJ1-1 | TRBV7-9 | TRBD1 | CASSLASGGNTEAFF | TGTGCCAGCAGCTTAGCTTCAGGGGGAAACACTGAAGCTTTCTTT
. | TRBJ2-2 | TRBV5-1 | . | CASSHGQQNTGELFF | TGCGCCAGCAGCCACGGACAGCAGAACACCGGGGAGCTGTTTTTT
. | TRBJ1-1 | TRBV9 | . | CASSVGQQNTEAFF | TGTGCCAGCAGCGTCGGACAGCAGAACACTGAAGCTTTCTTT
. | TRBJ1-1 | TRBV11-2 | . | CASSLASGGPMNTEAFF | TGTGCCAGCAGCTTAGCAAGTGGCGGCCCCATGAACACTGAAGCTTTCTTT
. | TRBJ1-1 | TRBV18 | TRBD1 | CASSQSPPTGGTEAFF | TGTGCCAGCTCACAATCACCCCCGACAGGGGGCACTGAAGCTTTCTTT
once | TRBJ1-1 | TRBV29-1 | . | CSFLMDRLNTEAFF | TGCAGCTTCTTGATGGACAGATTGAACACTGAAGCTTTCTTT
few | TRBJ1-4 | TRBV7-9 | TRBD1 | CASSLQGAREKLFF | TGTGCCAGCAGCTTACAGGGGGCTCGAGAAAAACTGTTTTTT
. | TRBJ2-7 | TRBV11-2 | . | CASSLGGAEQYF | TGTGCCAGCAGCTTGGGGGGGGCGGAGCAGTACTTC
. | TRBJ2-3 | TRBV2 | TRBD1 | CASSEEQGDTQYF | TGTGCCAGCAGTGAAGAACAGGGGGATACGCAGTATTTT
. | TRBJ1-1 | TRBV30 | . | CAWTPPGEVMNTEAFF | TGTGCCTGGACCCCCCCGGGTGAGGTGATGAACACTGAAGCTTTCTTT
. | TRBJ2-5 | TRBV5-1 | . | CASSLVGGSAGQETQYF | TGCGCCAGCAGCTTGGTCGGGGGTTCAGCGGGCCAAGAGACCCAGTACTTC
once | TRBJ2-1 | TRBV18 | TRBD2 | CASSLTSAGSSYNEQFF | TGTGCCAGCTCGTTAACTAGCGCCGGTAGCTCCTACAATGAGCAGTTCTTC
. | TRBJ2-3 | TRBV27 | . | CATWTRAGTDTQYF | TGTGCCACCTGGACGCGGGCCGGCACAGATACGCAGTATTTT
. | TRBJ2-3 | TRBV13 | . | CASSLHEGGTDTQYF | TGTGCCAGCAGCCTACACGAGGGGGGCACAGATACGCAGTATTTT
. | TRBJ2-3 | TRBV11-3 | TRBD2 | CASSSGLAGTSDTQYF | TGTGCCAGCAGCTCGGGACTAGCGGGGACTAGCGATACGCAGTATTTT
. | TRBJ1-1 | TRBV2 | TRBD1 | CASTRDSDEAFF | TGTGCCAGCACCCGGGACAGCGATGAAGCTTTCTTT